The clone carrying this T cell receptor beta chain was observed at least ten times. Its antigen is not identified. This entry comes from a study of T cells after yellow fever vaccination. Study as a whole: Fractions containing few cells were prepared with SMART-Seq v4 Ultra Low Input.

Notes on the study in general: A small share of clonotypes appeared in both CD4 and CD8 compartments.

Generation of TCR cDNA used 5'RACE template switching (which added a universal primer site and UMIs). TCRdb recomputed calls from the 5' RACE reads with MiXCR, one row per CDR3 protein. This sample yields 450,000 to 600,000 distinct CDR3 sequences, of which around 16% are seen a single time; roughly 17% belongs to the top ten. Trimming stripped 6 bases from V and 8 bases from J, with 10 bases between. This CDR3 is built from 11 residues. The sample was PBMCs, taken 5 days after the first yellow fever vaccination. This TCR derives from a man younger than 30 who received the YFV17D yellow fever vaccine. The V gene is TRBV12-3 or TRBV12-4, the J gene TRBJ1-1, with D tentatively TRBD1 (5 bases). CDR3 amino acids: CASSHRTEAFF. The CDR3 coding sequence is TGTGCCAGCAGCCACAGGACAGAAGCTTTCTTT.